This T cell receptor (beta chain) was found in a study of CD4+ T cells in melanoma. This clone has more than one count but fewer than ten. Its antigen is unknown. Study outcomes and limitations: CD8+ T cell, macrophage and B cell function reportedly correlated with neoantigen-specific CD4+ T cells.

Profiling relied on immunoSEQ multiplex PCR, and the TCRdb table lists in-frame clones only, not all of them. The data show around 13,000 clones, roughly 70% seen once. Germline CDR1 and CDR2: SEHNR and FQNEAQ (reference sequence). The CDR3 is 15 residues long. The V end was cut by 4 bases, the J end by 5 bases, with 17 bases between. The material sequenced was cells from a culture (not recorded whether cultured in vitro). The receptor comes from a human donor with melanoma. The rearrangement joins TRBV7-9 to TRBJ1-2; perhaps TRBD1 as D (5 bases). The CDR3 nucleotides read TGTGCCAGCAGCTCCTCGGAGGATGGGGGATATGGCTACACCTTC. It translates to CASSSSEDGGYGYTF.